The present T cell receptor (beta chain) was sequenced within a study of blood T cell repertoires in COVID-19. Study-level background: Researchers got acute and convalescent COVID-19 samples from the United States, Italy and Spain. The cDNA or gDNA used as material had been derived from T cells, B-cell-depleted T cells, or PBMCs.

CDR3 length: 16 amino acids. The V gene's germline CDR1 is SGHTA and CDR2 FQGNSA. V was clipped by 2 bases and J by 3 bases; unmatched bases: 7. As originally analysed: Nucleated cell number was recorded as an estimate derived from reference gene primer amplification. Produced via immunoSEQ multiplex PCR; TCRdb's table is partial and in-frame only. For V, J and clone size, that table is used; D and trimming come from the DNA. Here the sample spans around 160,000 clones, around four fifths being singletons. The chain couples TRBV7-2 to TRBJ1-3, with 7 bases lining up with TRBD1. The sequenced sample consisted of peripheral blood. This sequence was found in a woman in her 40s with active or convalescent COVID-19. CDR3 bases: TGTGCCAGCAGCTTAAGAAACAGGGGAGGTGGAAACACCATATATTTT. This encodes CASSLRNRGGGNTIYF. Complete variable domain (other parts from reference TRBV7-2 and TRBJ1-3): GAGVSQSPSNKVTEKGKDVELRCDPISGHTALYWYRQSLGQGLEFLIYFQGNSAPDKSGLPSDRFSAERTGGSVSTLTIQRTQQEDSAVYLCASSLRNRGGGNTIYFGEGSWLTVV.